The 9 T cell receptor beta chains below all came from one sample that was sequenced in a study of Graves' ophthalmopathy and Graves' hyperthyroidism. The authors amplified TCR beta CDR3 regions from RNA transcripts. Amplification began with first-round RT-PCR using HTBI primers, then second-round multiplex PCR was performed. TCRdb re-derived calls from the multiplex PCR reads in MiXCR, one entry per CDR3 protein. In the table there are hundreds of thousands of distinct CDR3 sequences, around a fifth of which are singletons. Sequencing input: peripheral blood. The receptor set was obtained from a woman aged 18 to 35 with stable Graves' hyperthyroidism. Some clones in this sample may be carry-over from other donors' samples.

This clonotype was found many times. The V gene is TRBV7-9, the J gene TRBJ2-7, with 7 bases identical to TRBD1. The V segment lost 2 bases and the J segment 7 bases; nucleotides outside the gene matches: 11. The CDR3 runs 15 residues. Per the germline V gene, CDR1 is SEHNR and CDR2 is FQNEAQ (reference sequence). The CDR3 region is CASSLKTGFSSEQYF. The CDR3 DNA reads TGTGCCAGCAGCTTAAAGACAGGGTTCTCGAGTGAGCAGTACTTC.

This clonotype was seen only a few times. The V gene is TRBV6-1, the J gene TRBJ1-2; 8 bases match TRBD1. This CDR3 has 18 residues. The ends lost 4 bases at V and 5 bases at J; junction bases unmatched: 18. Germline V lookup: CDR1 MNHNS, CDR2 SASEGT. The DNA of the CDR3 is TGTGCCAGCAGTGGGGGGGGCAGGGGGCAAAGGATTGATTATGGCTACACCTTC. Protein sequence: CASSGGGRGQRIDYGYTF.

V is TRBV7-9 and J is TRBJ1-1; D uncertain. Germline-derived CDR1 and CDR2 are SEHNR and FQNEAQ (reference sequence). The CDR3 spans 12 residues. Trimming removed 9 bases from V and 6 bases from J, with 14 bases in between. The CDR3 nucleotides read TGTGCCAGTATTGAGGGTACGGCTGAAGCTTTCTTT. This translates into CASIEGTAEAFF.

The chain uses TRBV7-9 and TRBJ1-2; perhaps TRBD1 as D (6 bases). Trimming cost V 1 base and J 6 bases, with 9 bases left between them. The length of the CDR3 is 13 residues. Germline V gene data show CDR1 as SEHNR and CDR2 as FQNEAQ (reference sequence). The CDR3 sequence is CASSLGDTDGYTF. CDR3 DNA sequence: TGTGCCAGCAGCTTAGGGGACACGGATGGCTACACCTTC.

The V and J genes are TRBV9 and TRBJ2-7; D gene ambiguous. Germline-derived CDR1 and CDR2 are SGDLS and YYNGEE. With 4 bases removed from V and 0 bases from J, the gap between germline ends came to 8 bases. The CDR3 sequence is 13 residues long. CDR3 sequence: CASSPRPSYEQYF. In nucleotides, the CDR3 is TGTGCCAGCAGCCCGAGACCCTCCTACGAGCAGTACTTC.

The gene calls are TRBV6-1 and TRBJ1-5; a weak D match, TRBD1 (5 bases). Trimming stripped 6 bases from V and 0 bases from J, with 15 bases between. Per the germline V gene, CDR1 is MNHNS and CDR2 is SASEGT. The CDR3 is made up of 16 amino acids. The CDR3 spells CASRRGRYDSNQPQHF. In nucleotides, the CDR3 is TGTGCCAGCAGGCGGGGGAGATACGATAGCAATCAGCCCCAGCATTTT.

This clonotype was detected many times. V usage is TRBV9 and J usage is TRBJ2-5, with 15 bases that match TRBD2. V was pared by 4 bases and J by 1 base, with 8 bases of the junction left unmatched. The CDR3 is 18 amino acids. CDR1 is SGDLS, CDR2 YYNGEE, per germline. The DNA for the CDR3 is TGTGCCAGCAGCCTTAACCCGGGACTAGCGGGGGGCCAAGAGACCCAGTACTTC. Encoded protein: CASSLNPGLAGGQETQYF.

This clonotype was seen more than once but under ten times. The chain employs TRBV29-1 and TRBJ1-1; no clear D gene. Trimming cost V 1 base and J 10 bases, with 19 bases left between them. The CDR3 loop spans 14 amino acids. Germline CDR1 is SQVTM and CDR2 is ANQGSEA. CDR3 nucleotide sequence: TGCAGCGTTGAAGTTATGGAGAGAGGGCGAATAGCTTTCTTT. Its translation: CSVEVMERGRIAFF.

This clonotype was detected only a few times. The chain joins TRBV5-5 to TRBJ2-5, with D unresolved. Trimming pared 4 bases from V and 5 bases from J, leaving 12 bases between. In germline, CDR1 is SGHKS, CDR2 YYEKEE (reference sequence). The CDR3 runs 13 residues. The CDR3 region has the DNA TGTGCCAGCAGCCCTCGGCCCGAGGAGACCCAGTACTTC. This sequence encodes CASSPRPEETQYF.